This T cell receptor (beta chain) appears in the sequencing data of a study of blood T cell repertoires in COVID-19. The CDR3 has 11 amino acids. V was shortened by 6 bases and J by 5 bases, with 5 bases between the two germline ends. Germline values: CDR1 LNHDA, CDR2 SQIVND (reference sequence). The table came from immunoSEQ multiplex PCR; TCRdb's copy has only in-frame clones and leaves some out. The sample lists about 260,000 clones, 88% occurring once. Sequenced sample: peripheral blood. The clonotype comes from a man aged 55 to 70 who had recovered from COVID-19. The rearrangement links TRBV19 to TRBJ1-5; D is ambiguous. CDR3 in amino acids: CASSGDQPQHF. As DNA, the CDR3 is TGTGCCAGTAGCGGGGATCAGCCCCAGCATTTT.